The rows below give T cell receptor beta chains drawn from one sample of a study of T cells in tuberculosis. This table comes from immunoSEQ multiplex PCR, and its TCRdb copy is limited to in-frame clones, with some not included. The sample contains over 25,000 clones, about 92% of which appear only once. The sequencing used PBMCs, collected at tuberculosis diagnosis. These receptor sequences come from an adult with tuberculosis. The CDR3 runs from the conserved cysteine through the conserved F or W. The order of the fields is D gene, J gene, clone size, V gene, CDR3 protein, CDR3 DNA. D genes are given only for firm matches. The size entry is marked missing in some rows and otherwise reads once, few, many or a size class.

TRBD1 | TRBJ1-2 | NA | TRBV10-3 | CAISEFPDRGFGGYTF | TGTGCCATCAGTGAATTTCCGGACAGGGGATTTGGTGGCTACACCTTC
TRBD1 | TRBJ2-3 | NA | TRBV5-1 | CASSTGQATDTQYF | TGCGCCAGCAGCACCGGACAGGCCACAGATACGCAGTATTTT
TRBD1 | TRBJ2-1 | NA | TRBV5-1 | CASSLVPGTALNEQFF | TGCGCCAGCAGCTTGGTTCCCGGGACAGCCCTCAATGAGCAGTTCTTC
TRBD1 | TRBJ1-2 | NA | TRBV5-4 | CASSSDRWGGYTF | TGTGCCAGCAGCTCGGACAGGTGGGGTGGCTACACCTTC
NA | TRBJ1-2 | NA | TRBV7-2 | CASSSKRDTLYGYTF | TGTGCCAGCAGCTCGAAACGGGACACTCTCTATGGCTACACCTTC
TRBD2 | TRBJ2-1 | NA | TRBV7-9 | CASSLHSGTIPRDDNEQFF | TGTGCCAGCAGCTTGCACTCGGGGACTATCCCCCGGGACGACAATGAGCAGTTCTTC
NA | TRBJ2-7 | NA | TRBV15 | CATSRDLRDSYYEQYF | TGTGCCACCAGCAGAGATCTCAGAGACTCCTACTACGAGCAGTACTTC
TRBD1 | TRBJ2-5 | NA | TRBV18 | CASSPQDRGRETQYF | TGTGCCAGCTCACCTCAGGACAGGGGAAGGGAGACCCAGTACTTC
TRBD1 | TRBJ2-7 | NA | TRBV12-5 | CASGGDSAPYEQYF | TGTGCTAGTGGTGGGGACAGCGCGCCCTACGAGCAGTACTTC
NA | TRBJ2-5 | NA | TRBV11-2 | CASSGRNQETQYF | TGTGCCAGCAGCGGCAGGAATCAAGAGACCCAGTACTTC
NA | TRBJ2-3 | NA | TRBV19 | CASSKGHSTDTQYF | TGTGCCAGTAGCAAGGGACACAGCACAGATACGCAGTATTTT
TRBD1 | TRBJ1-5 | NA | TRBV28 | CASSVSFRDSYQPQHF | TGTGCCAGCAGTGTATCTTTCCGGGACAGCTATCAGCCCCAGCATTTT
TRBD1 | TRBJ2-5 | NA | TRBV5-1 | CASSGQDRVRGETQYF | TGCGCCAGCAGCGGCCAGGACAGGGTTAGGGGAGAGACCCAGTACTTC
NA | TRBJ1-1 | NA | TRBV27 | CASSLFLSRNTEAFF | TGTGCCAGCAGTTTATTTTTATCCCGGAACACTGAAGCTTTCTTT
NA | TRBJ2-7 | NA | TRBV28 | CASSLPMEDLSYEQYF | TGTGCCAGCAGTCTCCCCATGGAGGACCTCTCCTACGAGCAGTACTTC
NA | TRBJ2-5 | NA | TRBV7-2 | CASSLARGSQETQYF | TGTGCCAGCAGCTTAGCGAGAGGCTCCCAAGAGACCCAGTACTTC
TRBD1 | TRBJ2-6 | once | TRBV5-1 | CASSLQTGASGANVLTF | TGCGCCAGCAGCTTACAGACAGGGGCGAGTGGGGCCAACGTCCTGACTTTC
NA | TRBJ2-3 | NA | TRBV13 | CASSLWGSGSTDTQYF | TGTGCCAGCAGCTTATGGGGCAGCGGGAGCACAGATACGCAGTATTTT
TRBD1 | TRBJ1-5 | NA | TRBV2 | CASSGQGGSNQPQHF | TGTGCCAGCAGTGGACAGGGGGGTAGCAATCAGCCCCAGCATTTT
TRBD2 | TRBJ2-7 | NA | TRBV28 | CASSSPIRLAGVGEQYF | TGTGCCAGCAGTTCCCCTATTAGACTAGCGGGAGTGGGAGAGCAGTACTTC
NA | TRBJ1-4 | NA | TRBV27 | CASRLRGAGEKLFF | TGTGCCAGCAGGCTACGGGGGGCCGGTGAAAAACTGTTTTTT
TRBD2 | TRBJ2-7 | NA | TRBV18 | CASSSSGTSGEQYF | TGTGCCAGCTCATCCTCCGGGACTAGCGGCGAGCAGTACTTC
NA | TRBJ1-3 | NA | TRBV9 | CASSEAGTPGNTIYF | TGTGCCAGCAGCGAGGCCGGGACTCCTGGAAACACCATATATTTT
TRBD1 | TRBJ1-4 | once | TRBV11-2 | CASSLGQGRGELFF | TGTGCCAGCAGCCTGGGACAGGGGAGAGGGGAACTGTTTTTT
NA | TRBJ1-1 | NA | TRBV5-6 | CASTQGQTEAFF | TGTGCCAGCACCCAAGGACAGACTGAAGCTTTCTTT
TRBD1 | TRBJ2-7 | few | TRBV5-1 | CASSLRDRSYEQYF | TGCGCCAGCAGCCTCCGGGACAGGTCCTACGAGCAGTACTTC
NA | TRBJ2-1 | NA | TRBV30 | CAWSVWGPNEQFF | TGTGCCTGGAGTGTATGGGGCCCAAATGAGCAGTTCTTC
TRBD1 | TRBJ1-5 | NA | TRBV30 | CAWSRQGGYPNQPQHF | TGTGCCTGGAGTAGACAGGGGGGCTACCCCAATCAGCCCCAGCATTTT
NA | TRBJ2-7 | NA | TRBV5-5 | CASSPAVGEQYF | TGTGCCAGCAGCCCCGCGGTTGGCGAGCAGTACTTC
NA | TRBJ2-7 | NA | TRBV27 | CASSLGAGYEQYF | TGTGCCAGCAGTTTAGGAGCGGGCTACGAGCAGTACTTC
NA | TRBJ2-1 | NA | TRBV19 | CASSIQPLQGAEQFF | TGTGCCAGTAGTATTCAACCTCTACAGGGCGCTGAGCAGTTCTTC
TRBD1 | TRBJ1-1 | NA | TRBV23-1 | CASRPRGRTEAFF | TGCGCCAGCAGACCCAGGGGGCGAACTGAAGCTTTCTTT
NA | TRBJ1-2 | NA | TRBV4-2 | CASSQDLLTGNNYGYTF | TGTGCCAGCAGCCAAGATCTTTTGACAGGTAACAACTATGGCTACACCTTC
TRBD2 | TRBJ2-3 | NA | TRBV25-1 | CASTYSGRDFTDTQYF | TGTGCCAGCACCTATAGCGGGAGGGATTTCACGGATACGCAGTATTTT
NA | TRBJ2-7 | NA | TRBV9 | CASSFPGSYEQYF | TGTGCCAGCTCATTTCCGGGGTCCTACGAGCAGTACTTC
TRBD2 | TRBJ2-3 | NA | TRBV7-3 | CASSRVGTSGGGFTDTQYF | TGTGCCAGCAGCCGCGTCGGGACTAGCGGGGGCGGTTTCACAGATACGCAGTATTTT